These 11 T cell receptor beta chains were all obtained from the same sample, sequenced in a study of glioma-infiltrating T cells after dendritic cell vaccination. Here immunoSEQ multiplex PCR was the method, and the copy in TCRdb shows in-frame clones only, minus some. Among around 78,000 clones listed, around 86% were seen once. Time point here: after dendritic cell vaccination, including at tumor progression/relapse. Sample: blood, taken after dendritic cell vaccination. These receptors originate from a human donor with glioblastoma.

This clone was seen a few times. CDR3 sequence reads: CASSSTGGAVEKLFF. The CDR3 DNA sequence: TGCGCCAGCAGCTCAACAGGGGGCGCGGTTGAAAAACTGTTTTTT. The V gene is TRBV5-1, the J gene TRBJ1-4; 9 nucleotides agree with TRBD1. J lost 7 bases, V lost 3 bases, and 7 bases had no gene match. The V gene's germline CDR1 is SGHRS and CDR2 YFSETQ. The CDR3 runs 15 residues.

The V and J genes are TRBV19 and TRBJ1-2; 9 nucleotides line up with TRBD1. Unmatched junction bases numbered 8, after V lost 0 bases and J lost 6 bases. This CDR3 spans 16 amino acids. From germline, CDR1 is LNHDA and CDR2 SQIVND (reference sequence). The CDR3 coding sequence is TGTGCCAGTAGTATAGATCGTTCGGGGACAGGGCATGGCTACACCTTC. Translation gives CASSIDRSGTGHGYTF.

The V and J genes are TRBV2 and TRBJ2-2, with 7 positions matching TRBD2. Germline CDR1 SNHLY, CDR2 FYNNEI. The V gene end was trimmed by 4 bases and the J gene end by 0 bases; junction bases not matched to a gene: 8. There are 17 residues in the CDR3. Here the CDR3 reads CASSAFGGGANTGELFF. CDR3 bases: TGTGCCAGCAGTGCGTTTGGCGGGGGAGCGAACACCGGGGAGCTGTTTTTT. Full variable domain (remainder filled in from reference TRBV2 and TRBJ2-2): EPEVTQTPSHQVTQMGQEVILRCVPISNHLYFYWYRQILGQKVEFLVSFYNNEISEKSEIFDDQFSVERPDGSNFTLKIRSTKLEDSAMYFCASSAFGGGANTGELFFGEGSRLTVL.

V and J are TRBV11-2 and TRBJ1-6; D remains unclear. Trimming took 0 bases from V and 11 from J, leaving 11 bases between them. Germline CDR1 SGHAT, CDR2 FQNNGV. The CDR3 is 14 amino acids. DNA for the CDR3: TGTGCCAGCAGCTTAGATCTGCGCGCTGCACCCCTCCACTTT. Encoded protein: CASSLDLRAAPLHF.

The gene calls are TRBV10-1 and TRBJ2-7, with D possibly matching TRBD1 (6 bases). The CDR3 consists of 14 residues. V lost 3 bases and J 3 bases, leaving 12 bases between the germline ends. The germline CDR1 and CDR2 sequences are WNHNN and SYGVQD (reference sequence). This CDR3 reads CASSDGQSLYEQYF. The CDR3, as DNA: TGCGCCAGCAGTGACGGACAGTCTCTCTACGAGCAGTACTTC.

The rearrangement links TRBV29-1 to TRBJ2-5; maybe TRBD1 (7 bases). The V gene lost 4 bases and the J gene lost 6 bases, with 15 bases spanning the gap. Germline loops: CDR1 SQVTM, CDR2 ANQGSEA. CDR3 length: 13 amino acids. CDR3 sequence (DNA): TGCAGCGTTGTTGTCAGGGGGGTCCAGACCCAGTACTTC. Amino acid sequence: CSVVVRGVQTQYF.

The rearrangement links TRBV5-1 to TRBJ2-3, with D perhaps TRBD1 (5 bases). The CDR3 has 17 amino acids. Between the trimmed V and J ends, which lost 0 bases and 6 bases, there was a span of 20 bases. Germline CDR1 SGHRS, CDR2 YFSETQ. CDR3 nucleotide sequence: TGCGCCAGCAGCTTGGAAGGCAGGGCCCCCCTCGGGGATACGCAGTATTTT. It encodes CASSLEGRAPLGDTQYF. Filled out from reference TRBV5-1 and TRBJ2-3, the complete variable domain reads KAGVTQTPRYLIKTRGQQVTLSCSPISGHRSVSWYQQTPGQGLQFLFEYFSETQRNKGNFPGRFSGRQFSNSRSEMNVSTLELGDSALYLCASSLEGRAPLGDTQYFGPGTRLTVL.

The chain links TRBV4-2 to TRBJ2-5, with D hard to call. The CDR3 is 16 residues long. The germline gives CDR1 LGHNA, CDR2 YNFKEQ. V was trimmed by 0 bases and J by 3 bases, leaving 14 bases between them. CDR3 DNA: TGTGCCAGCAGCCAAGATCGTGGAGACGCCAAAGAGACCCAGTACTTC. Translating gives CASSQDRGDAKETQYF.

The CDR3 loop reads CASSFTGGPSYEQYF. The CDR3 region has the DNA TGCGCCAGCAGCTTTACAGGGGGTCCCTCCTACGAGCAGTACTTC. The chain uses TRBV5-1 and TRBJ2-7; 8 bases are a match to TRBD1. V trimming: 2 bases; J trimming: 0 bases; junction bases outside the gene matches: 4. CDR3 length equals 15 residues. Germline loops: CDR1 SGHRS, CDR2 YFSETQ.

DNA for the CDR3: TGCAGCGTAAGGACCGGGGGGTCCTACACTGAAGCTTTCTTT. It is translated as CSVRTGGSYTEAFF. This chain uses TRBV29-1 with TRBJ1-1; TRBD1 is a possible D gene (5 bases). CDR3 size: 14 residues. V gave up 6 bases and J gave up 3 bases, with 17 bases separating them. CDR1 is SQVTM, CDR2 ANQGSEA, per germline.

The J gene is TRBJ2-2, the V gene TRBV6-5, with 9 bases matching TRBD2. The length of the CDR3 is 16 residues. V dropped 1 base and J dropped 1; count of bases not matched to a gene: 1. The germline gives CDR1 MNHEY, CDR2 SVGAGI. This chain's CDR3 is CASSYFSGGNTGELFF. DNA of the CDR3: TGTGCCAGCAGTTACTTTAGCGGGGGGAACACCGGGGAGCTGTTTTTT.